This T cell receptor (beta chain) is from a study of cytomegalovirus exposure and HLA in healthy donors. Clones were sequenced by immunoSEQ multiplex PCR, and TCRdb holds only the in-frame ones, with some missing. In the table there are around 250,000 clones, 90% of which are singletons. The CDR3 sequence is 14 residues long. The germline V gene has CDR1 SGHVS and CDR2 FQNEAQ. The V gene lost 3 bases and the J gene lost 0 bases, with 8 bases spanning the gap. The sequencing input was PBMCs. V usage is TRBV7-8 and J usage is TRBJ1-2, with D hard to call. The receptor's source is a woman between 18 and 29 years old in good health and CMV-seronegative. The CDR3 region is CASSLGQANYGYTF. The CDR3 region has the DNA TGTGCCAGCAGCTTGGGCCAAGCTAACTATGGCTACACCTTC.